Here is one T cell receptor beta chain with its context. This sample stems from a study of CD8 T cells in ankylosing spondylitis. Via MiXCR, TCRdb re-called the 5' RACE reads, giving one row per CDR3 protein. Here the sample spans 25,000 to 35,000 distinct CDR3 sequences, about 31% being singletons. The source material was synovial fluid, either unsorted or a sorted T cell fraction (not recorded which). The origin of this receptor is a male donor with ankylosing spondylitis.

The CDR3 sequence is CSAYLVGGDTEAFF. CDR3 coding DNA: TGCAGTGCTTACCTTGTTGGGGGTGACACTGAAGCTTTCTTT. The chain couples TRBV20-1 to TRBJ1-1; D might be TRBD1 (5 bases). This CDR3 has 14 amino acids. V was trimmed by 5 bases and J by 3 bases, leaving 16 bases between them. Germline CDR1 is DFQATT and CDR2 is SNEGSKA (reference sequence).